This entry features one TCR beta chain sequence. The CDR3 covers 13 residues. CDR1 SGHVS and CDR2 FQNEAQ come from the germline V gene. V gave up 7 bases and J gave up 6 bases, with 10 bases separating them. This sample is drawn from a study of T-cell reconstitution after alpha-beta-depleted transplantation in children. TCRbeta library construction was performed incorporating unique molecular identifiers. A single record per CDR3 protein comes from TCRdb applying MiXCR to the PCR reads. Seen here are about 260,000 distinct CDR3 sequences, 11% observed once, and the top ten hold 23%. The V gene is TRBV7-8, the J gene TRBJ1-6; the D is unclear. The sequence came from a male patient under 10 years old who had a stem cell transplant for chronic granulomatous disease, so the T cells may come from the graft donor. Specimen: peripheral blood, collected 180 days after TCRalphabeta/CD19-depleted stem cell transplant. CDR3 in DNA: TGTGCCAGCACCCAGCATTCTAATTCACCCCTCCACTTT. Translating gives CASTQHSNSPLHF.